This TCR beta chain was identified in a study of blood T cells in healthy people across ages. The J segment lost 13 bases and the V segment lost 6 bases, leaving 19 bases of the junction unmatched. CDR1 KGHSH and CDR2 LQKENI come from the germline V gene. The length of the CDR3 is 16 residues. PCR was performed a second time for roughly 6 to 12 cycles using a sample-barcoded 5' primer and a J-beta primer mix. TCRdb re-called the 5' RACE reads with MiXCR, one entry per CDR3 protein. The sample holds over a million distinct CDR3 sequences, 42% seen once. The sequence was obtained from a woman aged 18-29 years in good health. Sequenced sample: blood. The genes are TRBV18 and TRBJ2-4; 9 bases line up with TRBD1. For the CDR3, the DNA is TGTGCCAGCTCCCTCGCATTAGGGACAGGGTCCGGAGAGCAGTACTTC. Residues: CASSLALGTGSGEQYF.